The rows below give T cell receptor beta chains drawn from one sample of a study of blood T cell repertoires in COVID-19. This table comes from immunoSEQ multiplex PCR, and its TCRdb copy is limited to in-frame clones, with some not included. This table has 100,000 to 120,000 clones, approximately 90% appearing once. Sequencing was carried out using peripheral blood. These receptor sequences come from a woman aged 70-85 years who had recovered from COVID-19. Both conserved end residues are trimmed from each CDR3. Each record gives: V gene, J gene, CDR3 length, CDR3 protein.

>TRBV19|TRBJ2-2|14
ASSISPWTGGGELF
>TRBV7-6|TRBJ2-2|15
ASSLGPSGGPAGELF
>TRBV20-1|TRBJ2-1|9
SAPLYNEQF
>TRBV2|TRBJ2-3|14
ASVAGGRLRTDTQY
>TRBV7-8|TRBJ1-6|14
ASSSLPDTRDSPLH
>TRBV28|TRBJ2-5|11
ASREGIQETQY
>TRBV29-1|TRBJ2-7|12
SVPKQGAVYEQY
>TRBV10-3|TRBJ2-3|11
AIRSTGGDTQY
>TRBV28|TRBJ1-5|13
ASTRRRAGNQPQH
>TRBV30|TRBJ1-2|11
AWSFFQDYGYT
>TRBV7-2|TRBJ1-2|11
ASSLVGNYGYT
>TRBV12-3/TRBV12-4|TRBJ2-1|11
ASSSQGYNEQF
>TRBV30|TRBJ2-1|12
AWSRTGDLNEQF
>TRBV7-2|TRBJ2-1|13
ASSLGQGSYNEQF
>TRBV5-1|TRBJ2-1|13
ASSLGYSSYNEQF
>TRBV12-5|TRBJ2-2|12
ASGRGTDTGELF
>TRBV19|TRBJ1-5|11
ASSNRGNQPQH
>TRBV5-1|TRBJ1-2|13
ASSLEAGQGAGYT
>TRBV5-1|TRBJ2-5|13
ASSTSSGEQETQY
>TRBV2|TRBJ2-7|11
ASTHQVTYEQY
>TRBV6-5|TRBJ1-4|13
ASRGGQWSNEKLF
>TRBV11-3|TRBJ2-5|11
ASSPRELETQY
>TRBV28|TRBJ2-7|11
ASSLEQPNEQY
>TRBV12-5|TRBJ1-5|15
ASGLGGGLTGNQPQH
>TRBV18|TRBJ1-6|15
ASSPRGQSSYNSPLH
>TRBV5-4|TRBJ2-7|11
ASGRREPYEQY
>TRBV12-1|TRBJ2-1|13
ASSFGGLDYNEQF
>TRBV5-1|TRBJ1-5|15
ASSLGGFGASNQPQH
>TRBV5-1|TRBJ2-3|14
ASSLGPGGNTDTQY
>TRBV11-2|TRBJ1-3|12
ASRQGFSGNTIY
>TRBV28|TRBJ2-6|16
ASNSDRGLLSGANVLT
>TRBV2|TRBJ1-1|10
ASNLMAIEAF
>TRBV7-2|TRBJ2-7|15
ASSTRTSGTIVYEQY
>TRBV30|TRBJ1-4|12
ASPLDSLNEKLF
>TRBV4-2|TRBJ1-4|14
ASSQEKGRGNEKLF
>TRBV7-9|TRBJ1-2|12
ASSSRGPSYGYT
>TRBV2|TRBJ2-5|11
ASIKTRKETQY
>TRBV4-2|TRBJ1-4|14
ASSQGGNRGNEKLF
>TRBV10-3|TRBJ1-5|12
AISVGQGEQPQH
>TRBV5-1|TRBJ2-3|11
ASSLPGEDTQY
>TRBV5-6|TRBJ2-7|13
ASSSDRGAGYEQY
>TRBV4-2|TRBJ2-1|14
ASSPPLAGVYNEQF
>TRBV7-3|TRBJ2-1|11
ASSSGQGNEQF
>TRBV5-1|TRBJ2-1|8
ASSGYEQF